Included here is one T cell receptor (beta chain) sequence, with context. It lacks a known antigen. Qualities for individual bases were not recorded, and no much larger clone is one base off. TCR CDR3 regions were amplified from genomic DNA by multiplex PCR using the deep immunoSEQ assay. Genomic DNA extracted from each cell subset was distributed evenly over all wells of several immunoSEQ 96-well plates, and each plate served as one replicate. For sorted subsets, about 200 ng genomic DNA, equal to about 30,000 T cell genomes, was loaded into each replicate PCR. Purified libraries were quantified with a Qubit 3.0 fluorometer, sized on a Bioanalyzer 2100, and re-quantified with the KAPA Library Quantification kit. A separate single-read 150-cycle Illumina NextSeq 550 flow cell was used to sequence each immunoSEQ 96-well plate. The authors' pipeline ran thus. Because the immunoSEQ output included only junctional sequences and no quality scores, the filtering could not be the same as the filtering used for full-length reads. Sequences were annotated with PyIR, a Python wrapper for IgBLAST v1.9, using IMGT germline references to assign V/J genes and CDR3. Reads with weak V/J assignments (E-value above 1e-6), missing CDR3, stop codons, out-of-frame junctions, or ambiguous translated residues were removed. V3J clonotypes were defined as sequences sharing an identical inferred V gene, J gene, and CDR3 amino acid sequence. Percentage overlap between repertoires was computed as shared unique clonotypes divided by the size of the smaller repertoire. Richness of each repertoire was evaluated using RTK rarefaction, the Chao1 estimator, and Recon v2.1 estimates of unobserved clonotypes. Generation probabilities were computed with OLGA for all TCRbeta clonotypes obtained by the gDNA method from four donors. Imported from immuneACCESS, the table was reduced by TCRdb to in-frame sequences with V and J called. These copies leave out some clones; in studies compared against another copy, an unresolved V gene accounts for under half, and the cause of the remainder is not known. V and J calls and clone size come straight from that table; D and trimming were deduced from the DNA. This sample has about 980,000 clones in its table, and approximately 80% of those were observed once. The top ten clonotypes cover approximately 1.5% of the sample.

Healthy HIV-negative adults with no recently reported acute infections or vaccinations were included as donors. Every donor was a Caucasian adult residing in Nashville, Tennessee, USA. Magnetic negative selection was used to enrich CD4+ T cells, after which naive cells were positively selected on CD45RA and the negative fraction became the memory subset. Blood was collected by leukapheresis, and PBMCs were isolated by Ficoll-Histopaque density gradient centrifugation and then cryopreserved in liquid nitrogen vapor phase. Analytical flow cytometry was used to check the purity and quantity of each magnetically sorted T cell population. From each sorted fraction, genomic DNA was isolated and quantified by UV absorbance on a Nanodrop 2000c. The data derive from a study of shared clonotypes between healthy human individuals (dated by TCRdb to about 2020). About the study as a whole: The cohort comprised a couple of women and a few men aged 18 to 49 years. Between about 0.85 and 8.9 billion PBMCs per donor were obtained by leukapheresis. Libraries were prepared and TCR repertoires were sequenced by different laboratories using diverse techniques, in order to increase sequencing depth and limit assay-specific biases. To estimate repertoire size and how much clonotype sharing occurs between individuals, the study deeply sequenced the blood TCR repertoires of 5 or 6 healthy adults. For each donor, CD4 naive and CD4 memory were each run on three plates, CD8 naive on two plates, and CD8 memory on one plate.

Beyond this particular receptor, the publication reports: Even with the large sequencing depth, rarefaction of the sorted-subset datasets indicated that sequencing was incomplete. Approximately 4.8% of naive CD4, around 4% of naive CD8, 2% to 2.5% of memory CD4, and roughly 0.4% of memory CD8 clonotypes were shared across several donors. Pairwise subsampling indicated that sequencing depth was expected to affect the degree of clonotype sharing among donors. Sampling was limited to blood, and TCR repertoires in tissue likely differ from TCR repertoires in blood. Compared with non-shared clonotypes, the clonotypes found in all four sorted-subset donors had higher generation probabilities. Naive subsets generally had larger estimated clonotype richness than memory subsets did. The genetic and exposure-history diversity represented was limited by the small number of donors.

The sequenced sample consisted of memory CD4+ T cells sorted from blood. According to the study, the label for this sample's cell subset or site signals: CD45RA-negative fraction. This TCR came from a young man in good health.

The nucleotide sequence reads TGTGCCAGCATGGGACCTAGCAATCAGCCCCAGCATTTT. This is translated as CASMGPSNQPQHF. Recombination joined TRBV2 with TRBJ1-5; a weak D assignment points to TRBD1 (5 bases agree). From a lookup of the germline V gene, CDR1 and CDR2 are SNHLY and FYNNEI. The CDR3 runs 13 amino acids, cysteine and phenylalanine included. The CDR3 DNA has 39 bases and is translated from base 1. V drops 7 bases and J drops 0 bases, leaving 7 bases in between.